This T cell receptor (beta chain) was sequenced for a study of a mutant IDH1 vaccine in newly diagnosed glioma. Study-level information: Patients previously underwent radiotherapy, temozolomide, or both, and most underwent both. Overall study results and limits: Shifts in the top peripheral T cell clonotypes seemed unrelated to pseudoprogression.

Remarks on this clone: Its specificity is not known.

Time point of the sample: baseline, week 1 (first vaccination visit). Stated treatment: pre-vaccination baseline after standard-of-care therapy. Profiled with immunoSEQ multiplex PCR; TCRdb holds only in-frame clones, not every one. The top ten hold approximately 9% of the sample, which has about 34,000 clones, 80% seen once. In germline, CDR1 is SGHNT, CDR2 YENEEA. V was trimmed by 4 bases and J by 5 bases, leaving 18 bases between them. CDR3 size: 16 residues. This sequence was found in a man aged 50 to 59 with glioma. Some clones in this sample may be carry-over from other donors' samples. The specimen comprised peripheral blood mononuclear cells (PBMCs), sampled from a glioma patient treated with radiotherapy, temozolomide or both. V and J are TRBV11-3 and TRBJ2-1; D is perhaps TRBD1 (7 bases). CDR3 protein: CASSSRAGQLNNEQFF. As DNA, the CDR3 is TGTGCCAGCAGCTCAAGGGCGGGACAGCTAAACAATGAGCAGTTCTTC.